This T cell receptor beta chain stems from a study of blood T cell repertoires in COVID-19. Study-wide context: Sites across the United States, Italy and Spain contributed samples from acute and convalescent COVID-19. Sample material is recorded as cDNA or gDNA derived from T cells, B-cell-depleted T cells, or PBMCs.

V shed 4 bases and J shed 2 bases, with 8 bases lying between them. The CDR3 consists of 13 residues. Germline V gene lookup returns CDR1 MNHEY and CDR2 SVGAGI. As originally analysed: Nucleated cell counts were estimated from reference gene primer amplification. Sequencing was performed with immunoSEQ multiplex PCR; in TCRdb, only in-frame clones are kept and a portion is missing. V, J and clone size reflect that table, while D and trimming were determined from the DNA. The sample has 200,000 to 250,000 clones; roughly 81% are singletons. This clonotype was sampled from a man aged 35-49 years with acute or convalescent COVID-19. Sequencing was carried out using peripheral blood. The V call is TRBV6-5, the J call TRBJ2-5; D is unresolved. The DNA of the CDR3 is TGTGCCAGCAGTTCCCCCCTGCAAGAGACCCAGTACTTC. Translating it yields CASSSPLQETQYF.